Below, 10 T cell receptor beta chains from the same sample are listed, as sequenced in a study of tumor-infiltrating lymphocytes in primary liver carcinoma. From 450 to 600 ng total RNA, TCR beta cDNA was generated with a primer in the constant region. A slightly modified ARM-PCR protocol with three nested multiplex PCR rounds produced these TCR beta libraries. PCR rounds one and two used TRBV1-TRBV30 forward primers with a C-beta reverse primer for around 11 cycles each. Each CDR3 protein gets one entry after TCRdb re-called the multiplex PCR reads with MiXCR. Of 45,000 to 65,000 distinct CDR3 sequences in the sample, around 77% were seen once. Scientists recovered RNA and DNA together from approximately 20-30 mg of unsorted bulk tissue. The sample taken for sequencing was liver tumor tissue from sampling region 5. As for subset: tumor region T5, tumor centre. The receptors here all came from a middle-aged man with primary liver carcinoma and hepatitis B virus infection.

This clonotype was detected ten times or more. The gene calls are TRBV5-1 and TRBJ2-1, with no clear D. Germline assignment: CDR1 SGHRS and CDR2 YFSETQ. Trimming shortened V by 7 bases and J by 5 bases, and 19 bases separated the two germline ends. The CDR3 runs 15 residues. CDR3 in amino acids: CASLLSSRGNNEQFF. The CDR3 coding sequence is TGCGCCAGCCTGCTATCTTCTCGAGGTAACAATGAGCAGTTCTTC. The entire variable domain, with the rest obtained from reference TRBV5-1 and TRBJ2-1, is as follows: KAGVTQTPRYLIKTRGQQVTLSCSPISGHRSVSWYQQTPGQGLQFLFEYFSETQRNKGNFPGRFSGRQFSNSRSEMNVSTLELGDSALYLCASLLSSRGNNEQFFGPGTRLTVL.

The chain employs TRBV7-8 and TRBJ2-3; D uncertain. The end of the DNA fits TRBJ1-5 better, so the J call may be wrong. The CDR3 sequence is 15 residues long. Germline V CDR1 and CDR2: SGHVS, FQNEAQ. The CDR3 here is CASSPLKTLTDTQHF. In DNA, the CDR3 is TGTGCCAGCAGCCCCCTTAAGACTCTCACAGATACGCAGCATTTT.

In the case of this clonotype: One junction end disagrees with the germline gene, perhaps due to a read error. The J gene is TRBJ2-1, the V gene TRBV7-9, with no clear D. Germline V gene sequence: CDR1 SEHNR, CDR2 FQNEAQ (reference sequence). CDR3 length: 15 amino acids. The CDR3 protein is CAGSCSLSENNEQFF. CDR3 nucleotide sequence: TGTGCCGGCAGTTGCAGTTTATCCGAAAACAATGAGCAGTTCTTC.

Notes on this clonotype: One end of the junction fails to match germline, which may point to a read error. DNA for the CDR3: TGCAGTGCGGGATGGGGTAATCACGAGCAGTGCTTC. Its protein is CSAGWGNHEQCF. The chain couples TRBV29-1 to TRBJ2-7; D perhaps matches TRBD2 (6 bases). The CDR3 has 12 residues. Germline V gene lookup returns CDR1 SQVTM and CDR2 ANQGSEA.

Note on this clonotype: A junction end diverges from the germline sequence, so it may reflect a read error. The chain recombines TRBV4-3 with TRBJ2-3; 9 nucleotides match TRBD1. CDR1 is LGHNA, CDR2 YSLEER, per germline. The CDR3 runs to 15 residues. The DNA of the CDR3 is TGCTCCAGCAGCCGCCGACAGGGGGGGACAGATACGCAATATTTT. Translation: CSSSRRQGGTDTQYF.

Concerning this clonotype itself: This is likely a read error, given that the CDR3 carries no conserved phenylalanine or tryptophan at its end. The chain employs TRBV11-2 and TRBJ1-1; D not resolved. Germline loops: CDR1 SGHAT, CDR2 FQNNGV. V was clipped by 1 base and J by 7 bases, with 10 bases between them. This CDR3 spans 13 amino acids. DNA for the CDR3: TGTGCCAGCAGCTTAGGCCTGAGCATTGAAGCTTTCTCT. Its translation: CASSLGLSIEAFS.

This clonotype showed up many times. This sequence joins TRBV29-1 and TRBJ2-5; 7 bases line up with TRBD2. This CDR3 spans 14 amino acids. Losses at the gene ends were 4 bases for V and 5 bases for J; bases not matched to a gene: 10. Per the germline V gene, CDR1 is SQVTM and CDR2 is ANQGSEA. The CDR3 nucleotides are TGCAGCGTTGGTATCGCGGGAGCATCGGAGACCCAGTACTTC. It codes for CSVGIAGASETQYF.

The chain employs TRBV29-1 and TRBJ2-7; D unclear. V dropped 8 bases and J dropped 8 bases, with 19 bases sitting between them. Germline values: CDR1 SQVTM, CDR2 ANQGSEA. The CDR3 length is 12 residues. The CDR3 spells CSNSTGKYKQYF. The DNA for the CDR3 is TGCAGCAATAGCACTGGGAAGTACAAGCAGTACTTC.

The table lists this clonotype with a few counts. A junction end diverges from the germline sequence, so it may reflect a read error. This chain uses TRBV11-2 with TRBJ2-7; tentative D call: TRBD1 (6 bases). Looked up from germline, CDR1 is SGHAT and CDR2 is FQNNGV. The CDR3 loop spans 14 amino acids. The DNA for the CDR3 is TGTGCCAGCAGCTCTAACAGGAACTCCTACGGACAGTATTTC. This sequence encodes CASSSNRNSYGQYF.

The chain couples TRBV24-1 to TRBJ2-1, with D maybe TRBD1 (5 bases). Germline V gene sequence: CDR1 KGHDR, CDR2 SFDVKD. V was shortened by 10 bases and J by 8 bases, with 11 bases between the two germline ends. The CDR3 runs to 11 residues. This CDR3 reads CATGRNDEQFF. As DNA, the CDR3 is TGTGCCACGGGGCGAAATGATGAGCAGTTCTTC.